This T cell receptor beta chain was retrieved from a study of T cells in Graves' hyperthyroidism and ophthalmopathy (dated by TCRdb to between 2018 and 2021). Study-wide context: A discovery cohort of fewer than 110 patients, 43 with Graves' ophthalmopathy and over 55 with stable Graves' hyperthyroidism, was used to find distinguishing TCR V-J signatures. Prospective prediction of ophthalmopathy was tested in an independent validation cohort consisting of roughly 20 hyperthyroidism patients and over 15 patients who later progressed to ophthalmopathy. The roughly 99 discovery patients were divided at random into training and test sets in a 7:3 ratio. The study also compared thyroid tissue and blood T-cell repertoires from a handful of Graves' hyperthyroidism patients. Once sampling was done, hyperthyroidism patients were given methimazole at a starting dose of 30 mg daily, whereas ophthalmopathy patients were given high-dose intravenous methylprednisolone. According to the paper, TCR Vbeta CDR3 sequencing was carried out on around 140 peripheral blood samples, which came from under 50 ophthalmopathy, under 85 hyperthyroidism and approximately 17 progressor patients.

Study-level results and caveats: In cross-validation, a model built on a 13 V-J signature told ophthalmopathy apart from stable hyperthyroidism with under 90% sensitivity and around 83% specificity, and in testing the same model reached 80%/75%. Blood samples also contained most of the expanded thyroid clonotypes (frequency above 0.001), which suggests that blood repertoires may reflect thyroid immune responses. In validation, the model predicted progression to ophthalmopathy with just under 71% sensitivity and 72% to 85% specificity, a median of 6.5 months before onset. No statistical method was used to fix the sample size in advance, and group allocation was not hidden from the investigators.

For this clonotype: It lacks a known antigen. Within one base of it there is no much larger clone, and no base qualities were kept.

From the germline V gene, CDR1 is ENHRY and CDR2 is SYGVKD. The V end loses 4 bases and the J end loses 0 bases, and a stretch of 25 bases separates them. The CDR3 measures 21 amino acids from cysteine to phenylalanine. The retained sequence is limited to the CDR3, 63 bases, with the frame set at the first base. Exclusion was applied to patients with uncontrolled infections, other autoimmune diseases, pregnancy or lactation. Clinical symptoms, serum thyroxine and TRAb, thyroid ultrasound, and orbital computed tomography formed the basis for the diagnoses. Trizol reagent was used to extract total RNA, and RNA quality was then checked on an Agilent 2100 Bioanalyzer. TCR beta CDR3 regions were amplified from RNA transcripts. The first round of RT-PCR for the TCR CDR3 was performed with the HTBI primer set and the Qiagen OneStep RT-PCR kit. Libraries were constructed in a second round of multiplex PCR, after which size selection and purification were carried out. Paired-end sequencing of the libraries was performed with 100 bp reads on an Illumina HiSeq2000. On the study's bioinformatics: SOAPnuke was used to process the raw data, with reads discarded if the reads contained adapters or uncalled bases, had a mean Phred below 15, or lacked an exact constant-primer or identifier match. COPE v1.2.5 was used to merge high-quality paired reads, and clonotypes were defined as unique nucleotide sequences. MiTCR v1.1 was used to align the clonotypes against IMGT TRBV, TRBD and TRBJ reference segments. Analysis was restricted to V-J combinations with a frequency above 0.0001, which covered just over 98% of repertoires. A TCS score was defined as the ratio of F50 (clonal expansion) to E x V (chaos), with BLOSUM62-based TCRdist applied between CDR3 peptides within each V-J. Welch's t-statistics and random forest reduced around 520 V-J features to about 13, which were used in a naive Bayes classifier (R e1071). Thyroid-blood repertoire similarity was quantified with the Morisita-Horn index. TCRdb's own reprocessing of the public reads used fastp at Q25 and MiXCR and kept productive beta chains. Rows are combined by CDR3 protein, so each entry shows the most common genes and DNA. These V and J calls derive from TCRdb rather than the authors' analysis. The sample has over 500,000 distinct CDR3 sequences on record, around 50% of them singletons. The ten most abundant clones make up around 47% of the sample.

The sequenced sample consisted of peripheral blood or thyroid tissue (not recorded which). Rearrangement joined TRBV10-3 to TRBJ2-6, and TRBD1 may be the D gene, going by 6 matching bases. This sequence was found in an adult woman with Graves' disease, either hyperthyroidism or ophthalmopathy (not recorded which). The DNA sequence follows: TGTGCCATCAGTGCGCAGGGGAGACCAACGAGCTCCTACTCTGGGGCCAACGTCCTGACTTTC. Protein translation: CAISAQGRPTSSYSGANVLTF.